This record concerns one TCR beta chain sequence. These data are taken from a study of cytomegalovirus exposure and HLA in healthy donors. Using immunoSEQ multiplex PCR, the repertoire was profiled, and TCRdb retains in-frame clones only, with some absent. The sample has about 160,000 clones; 95% to 96% are singletons. V shed 5 bases, J shed 5 bases, and the junction held 7 bases outside the gene matches. CDR3 size: 15 residues. Germline CDR1 and CDR2: LGHNA and YNFKEQ. The clonotype originates from a woman younger than 35 in good health and CMV-seronegative. Sequencing was carried out using PBMCs. The rearrangement joins TRBV4-2 to TRBJ2-1; 9 positions match TRBD2. The CDR3 sequence is CASSSRSGGNNEQFF. The CDR3 nucleotides read TGTGCCAGCAGCTCTCGGAGCGGGGGGAACAATGAGCAGTTCTTC.